Listed below are T cell receptor beta chains from one sample, sequenced in a study of blood T cell repertoires in COVID-19. TCRdb's table, derived via immunoSEQ multiplex PCR, lists solely in-frame clones and lacks some. Of about 250,000 clones detected, 70% to 90% appear once; the ten largest clones hold approximately 9.6%. The sequenced material came from PBMCs or T cells enriched from blood (not recorded which). The origin of the receptors is a woman aged 45-60 years with acute COVID-19. The CDR3 runs from the conserved cysteine through the conserved F or W. Each record gives: J gene, D gene, clone size, V gene, CDR3 DNA, CDR3 protein. D genes are given only for firm matches. Only some rows state a clone size, as once, few, many or a class for expanded clones.

j_gene: TRBJ1-4
d_gene: TRBD1
abundance: .
v_gene: TRBV19
CDR3nt: TGTGCCAGTAGCATGAAGGGACAGGGTACAGGAGCTAATGAAAAACTGTTTTTT
CDR3aa: CASSMKGQGTGANEKLFF

j_gene: TRBJ1-2
d_gene: TRBD1
abundance: .
v_gene: TRBV30
CDR3nt: TGTGCCTGGAGTGCAGGGCAGGGGGCCTATGGCTACACCTTC
CDR3aa: CAWSAGQGAYGYTF

j_gene: TRBJ1-2
d_gene: TRBD1
abundance: once
v_gene: TRBV5-1
CDR3nt: TGCGCCAGCAGTTCGACAGGGGACTATGGCTACACCTTC
CDR3aa: CASSSTGDYGYTF

j_gene: TRBJ1-3
d_gene: .
abundance: .
v_gene: TRBV10-3
CDR3nt: TGTGCCATCAGGGACTATAGCTCTGGAAACACCATATATTTT
CDR3aa: CAIRDYSSGNTIYF

j_gene: TRBJ1-1
d_gene: .
abundance: once
v_gene: TRBV5-1
CDR3nt: TGCGCCAGCAGCTTGGAGCTGGGGGGGCCGAACACTGAAGCTTTCTTT
CDR3aa: CASSLELGGPNTEAFF

j_gene: TRBJ2-2
d_gene: .
abundance: .
v_gene: TRBV7-2
CDR3nt: TGTGCCAGCAGACTACCCCAGCAAGGGGAGCTGTTTTTT
CDR3aa: CASRLPQQGELFF

j_gene: TRBJ2-2
d_gene: .
abundance: .
v_gene: TRBV19
CDR3nt: TGTGCCAGTAAACGGGGAGGAGGGCCAGCGTTTGGCGGGGAGCTGTTTTTT
CDR3aa: CASKRGGGPAFGGELFF

j_gene: TRBJ2-2
d_gene: TRBD2
abundance: .
v_gene: TRBV2
CDR3nt: TGTGCCAGCATCGGATCGGGGACTAGCGGGATCACCGGGGAGCTGTTTTTT
CDR3aa: CASIGSGTSGITGELFF

j_gene: TRBJ1-1
d_gene: .
abundance: .
v_gene: TRBV5-1
CDR3nt: TGCGCCAGCAGCTTGACAGCCTTGAACACTGAAGCTTTCTTT
CDR3aa: CASSLTALNTEAFF

j_gene: TRBJ1-1
d_gene: TRBD1
abundance: .
v_gene: TRBV5-8
CDR3nt: TGTGCCAGCAGCTTGTCCTGGACAGGGGGCCCCAATGAAGCTTTCTTT
CDR3aa: CASSLSWTGGPNEAFF

j_gene: TRBJ1-2
d_gene: .
abundance: .
v_gene: TRBV2
CDR3nt: TGTGCCAGCAGTGGGCAGGGAAGGTTTGAAAGCGGCTACACCTTC
CDR3aa: CASSGQGRFESGYTF

j_gene: TRBJ1-2
d_gene: .
abundance: .
v_gene: TRBV7-9
CDR3nt: TGTGCCAGCAGCCTCCGACAGTCAGGGGCACTTAACTATGGCTACACCTTC
CDR3aa: CASSLRQSGALNYGYTF

j_gene: TRBJ1-1
d_gene: .
abundance: .
v_gene: TRBV9
CDR3nt: TGTGCCAGCAGCGTAGGGTACCTAAACACTGAAGCTTTCTTT
CDR3aa: CASSVGYLNTEAFF

j_gene: TRBJ1-4
d_gene: .
abundance: few
v_gene: TRBV10-3
CDR3nt: TGTGCCACCAAGACTGGGTCGGGTGAAAAACTGTTTTTT
CDR3aa: CATKTGSGEKLFF

j_gene: TRBJ1-6
d_gene: TRBD1
abundance: .
v_gene: TRBV4-3
CDR3nt: TGCGCCAGCAGCCAAGGCTGGACAGGGAGGAATTCACCCCTCCACTTT
CDR3aa: CASSQGWTGRNSPLHF

j_gene: TRBJ1-2
d_gene: .
abundance: .
v_gene: TRBV30
CDR3nt: TGTGCCTGGAGTGTACGGGAATCGGGGGTTGGCTACACCTTC
CDR3aa: CAWSVRESGVGYTF

j_gene: TRBJ1-2
d_gene: .
abundance: .
v_gene: TRBV28
CDR3nt: TGTGCCCTTAGGGACACCGTCGGCTACACCTTC
CDR3aa: CALRDTVGYTF

j_gene: TRBJ2-1
d_gene: TRBD2
abundance: .
v_gene: TRBV7-2
CDR3nt: TGTGCCAGCAGCTCTCCGGGACTAGCGGGGTATAACTCCTACAATGAGCAGTTCTTC
CDR3aa: CASSSPGLAGYNSYNEQFF

j_gene: TRBJ2-7
d_gene: TRBD2
abundance: once
v_gene: TRBV6-5
CDR3nt: TGTGCCAGCAGTTCTCAGGGAGGGTCCAGCTACGAGCAGTACTTC
CDR3aa: CASSSQGGSSYEQYF

j_gene: TRBJ1-2
d_gene: TRBD1
abundance: .
v_gene: TRBV7-9
CDR3nt: TGTGCCAGCAGCCGACAGGGAAGCCATGGCTACACCTTC
CDR3aa: CASSRQGSHGYTF

j_gene: TRBJ1-2
d_gene: TRBD1
abundance: once
v_gene: TRBV5-1
CDR3nt: TGCGCCAGCTCCGGACAGGGGGCTGGCTACACCTTC
CDR3aa: CASSGQGAGYTF

j_gene: TRBJ2-6
d_gene: .
abundance: .
v_gene: TRBV19
CDR3nt: TGTGCCAGTAGTCAGTTATCTGGGGCCAACGTCCTGACTTTC
CDR3aa: CASSQLSGANVLTF

j_gene: TRBJ1-1
d_gene: TRBD1
abundance: .
v_gene: TRBV5-4
CDR3nt: TGTGCCAGCACCGAGGGACAGGGCCGTGTGAACACTGAAGCTTTCTTT
CDR3aa: CASTEGQGRVNTEAFF

j_gene: TRBJ1-6
d_gene: .
abundance: .
v_gene: TRBV27
CDR3nt: TGTGCCAGCAGCCGGGGTAATTCACCCCTCCACTTT
CDR3aa: CASSRGNSPLHF